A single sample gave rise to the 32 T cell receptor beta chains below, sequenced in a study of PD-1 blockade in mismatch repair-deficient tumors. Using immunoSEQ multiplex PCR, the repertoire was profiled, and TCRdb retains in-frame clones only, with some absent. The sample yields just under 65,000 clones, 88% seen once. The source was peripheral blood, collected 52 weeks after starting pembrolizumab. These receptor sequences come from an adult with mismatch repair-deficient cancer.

The CDR3 sequence: CASREQGNYTF. Here the CDR3 DNA reads TGTGCCAGTAGGGAACAGGGCAACTACACCTTC. J is TRBJ1-2 and V is TRBV19; the D gene is possibly TRBD1 (6 bases). Deletions cut 6 bases from V and 10 bases from J, with 12 bases between. Germline V gene sequence: CDR1 LNHDA, CDR2 SQIVND (reference sequence). The CDR3 is 11 amino acids.

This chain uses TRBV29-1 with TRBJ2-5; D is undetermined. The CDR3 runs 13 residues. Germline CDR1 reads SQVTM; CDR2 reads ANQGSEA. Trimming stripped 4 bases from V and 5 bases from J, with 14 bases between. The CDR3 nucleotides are TGCAGCGTTGTCCGGGCCCTTGGGGAGACCCAGTACTTC. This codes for CSVVRALGETQYF.

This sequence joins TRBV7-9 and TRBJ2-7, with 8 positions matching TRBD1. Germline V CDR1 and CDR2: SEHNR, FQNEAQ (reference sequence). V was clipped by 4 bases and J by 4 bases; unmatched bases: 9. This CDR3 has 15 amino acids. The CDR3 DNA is TGTGCCAGCAGCTCGCAGACAGGGGAAGGATACGAGCAGTACTTC. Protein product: CASSSQTGEGYEQYF.

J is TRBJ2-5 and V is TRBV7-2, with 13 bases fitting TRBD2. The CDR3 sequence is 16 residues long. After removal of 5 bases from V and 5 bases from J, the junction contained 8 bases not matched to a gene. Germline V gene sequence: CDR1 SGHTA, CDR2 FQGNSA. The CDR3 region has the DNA TGTGCCAGCAGCAGAGGACTAGCGGGAGTATACGAGACCCAGTACTTC. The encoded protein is CASSRGLAGVYETQYF.

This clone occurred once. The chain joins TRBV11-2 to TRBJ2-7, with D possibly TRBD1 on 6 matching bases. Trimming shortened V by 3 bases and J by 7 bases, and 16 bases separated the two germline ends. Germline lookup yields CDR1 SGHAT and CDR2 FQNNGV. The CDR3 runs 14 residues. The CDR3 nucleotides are TGTGCCAGCAGCTTCGGGGACAAGACTTGGGAGCAGTACTTC. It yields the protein CASSFGDKTWEQYF.

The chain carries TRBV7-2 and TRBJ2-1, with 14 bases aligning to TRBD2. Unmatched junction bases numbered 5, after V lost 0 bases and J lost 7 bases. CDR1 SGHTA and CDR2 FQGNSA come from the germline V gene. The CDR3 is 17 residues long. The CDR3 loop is CASSLAKGLAGVNEQFF. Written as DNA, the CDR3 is TGTGCCAGCAGCTTAGCAAAGGGACTAGCGGGAGTAAATGAGCAGTTCTTC.

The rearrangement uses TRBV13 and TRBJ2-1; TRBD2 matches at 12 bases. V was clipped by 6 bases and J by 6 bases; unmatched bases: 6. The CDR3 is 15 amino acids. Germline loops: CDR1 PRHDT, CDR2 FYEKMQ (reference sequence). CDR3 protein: CASRDSSGRANEQFF. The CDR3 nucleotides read TGTGCCAGCAGGGATTCTAGCGGGAGGGCCAATGAGCAGTTCTTC.

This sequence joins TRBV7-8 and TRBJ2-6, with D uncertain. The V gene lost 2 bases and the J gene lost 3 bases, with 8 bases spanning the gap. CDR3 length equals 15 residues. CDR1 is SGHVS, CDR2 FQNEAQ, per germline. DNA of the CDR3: TGTGCCAGCAGCTTAACCTTCAGTGGGGCCAACGTCCTGACTTTC. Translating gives CASSLTFSGANVLTF.

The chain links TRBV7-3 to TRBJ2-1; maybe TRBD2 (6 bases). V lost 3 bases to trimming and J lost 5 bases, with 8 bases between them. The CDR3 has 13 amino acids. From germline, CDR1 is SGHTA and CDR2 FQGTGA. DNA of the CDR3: TGTGCCAGCAGCTTCGGGACTCACAATGAGCAGTTCTTC. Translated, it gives CASSFGTHNEQFF.

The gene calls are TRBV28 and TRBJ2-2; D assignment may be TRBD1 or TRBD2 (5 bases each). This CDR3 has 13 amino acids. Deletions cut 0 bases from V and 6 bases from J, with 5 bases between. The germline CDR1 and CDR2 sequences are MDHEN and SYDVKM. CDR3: CASSLWGAGELFF. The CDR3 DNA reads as TGTGCCAGCAGTTTATGGGGGGCCGGGGAGCTGTTTTTT. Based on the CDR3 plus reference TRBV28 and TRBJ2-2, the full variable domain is DVKVTQSSRYLVKRTGEKVFLECVQDMDHENMFWYRQDPGLGLRLIYFSYDVKMKEKGDIPEGYSVSREKKERFSLILESASTNQTSMYLCASSLWGAGELFFGEGSRLTVL.

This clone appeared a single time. CDR3 sequence: CASRFTQGSSYEQYF. CDR3 sequence (DNA): TGTGCCAGTAGATTTACTCAGGGATCCTCCTACGAGCAGTACTTC. This chain connects TRBV19 to TRBJ2-7; possibly TRBD1 for D (5 bases). The germline CDR1 and CDR2 sequences are LNHDA and SQIVND (reference sequence). This CDR3 has 15 residues. Trimming took 6 bases from V and 0 from J, leaving 15 bases between them.

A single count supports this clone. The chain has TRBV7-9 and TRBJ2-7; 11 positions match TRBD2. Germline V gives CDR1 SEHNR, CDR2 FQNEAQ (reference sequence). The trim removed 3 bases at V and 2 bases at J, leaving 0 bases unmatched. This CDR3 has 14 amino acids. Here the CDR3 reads CASSFSGRAYEQYF. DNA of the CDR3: TGTGCCAGCAGCTTTAGCGGGAGGGCCTACGAGCAGTACTTC.

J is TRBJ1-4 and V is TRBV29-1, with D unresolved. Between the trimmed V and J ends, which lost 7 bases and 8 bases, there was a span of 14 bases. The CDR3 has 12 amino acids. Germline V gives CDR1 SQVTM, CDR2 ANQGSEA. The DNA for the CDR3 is TGCAGCGCGATGACCCGGGAAGAAAAACTGTTTTTT. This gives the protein CSAMTREEKLFF.

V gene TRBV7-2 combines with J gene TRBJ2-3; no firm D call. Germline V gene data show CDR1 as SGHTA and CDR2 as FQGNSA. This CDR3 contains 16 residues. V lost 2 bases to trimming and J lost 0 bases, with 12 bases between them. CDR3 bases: TGTGCCAGCAGCTTATCTGCAGGCCTTAGCACAGATACGCAGTATTTT. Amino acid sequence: CASSLSAGLSTDTQYF.

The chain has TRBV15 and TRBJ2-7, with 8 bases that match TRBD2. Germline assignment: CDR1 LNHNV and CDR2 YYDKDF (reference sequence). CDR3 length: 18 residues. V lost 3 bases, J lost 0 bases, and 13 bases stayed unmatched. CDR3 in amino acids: CATSSDLEFGRVSYEQYF. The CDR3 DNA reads TGTGCCACCAGCAGCGACCTTGAATTCGGGAGGGTCTCCTACGAGCAGTACTTC.

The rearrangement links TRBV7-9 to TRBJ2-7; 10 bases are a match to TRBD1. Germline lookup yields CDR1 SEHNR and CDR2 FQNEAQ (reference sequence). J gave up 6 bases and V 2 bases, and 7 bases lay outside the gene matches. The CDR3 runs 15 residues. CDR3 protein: CASSLLGTGVFEQYF. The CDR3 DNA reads TGTGCCAGCAGCTTACTCGGGACAGGGGTTTTCGAGCAGTACTTC.

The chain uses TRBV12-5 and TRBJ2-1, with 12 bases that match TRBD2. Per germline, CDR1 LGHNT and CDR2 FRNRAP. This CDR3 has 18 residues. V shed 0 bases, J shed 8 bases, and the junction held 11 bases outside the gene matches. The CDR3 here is CASGLVLATSGSLDEQFF. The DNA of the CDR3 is TGTGCTAGTGGTTTGGTATTGGCGACTAGCGGGAGTTTGGATGAGCAGTTCTTC.

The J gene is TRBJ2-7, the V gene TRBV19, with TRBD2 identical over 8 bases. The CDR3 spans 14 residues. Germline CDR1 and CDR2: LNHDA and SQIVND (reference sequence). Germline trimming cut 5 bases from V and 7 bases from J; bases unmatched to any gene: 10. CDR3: CASSQSGRGQEQYF. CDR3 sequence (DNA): TGTGCCAGTAGTCAAAGCGGGAGAGGGCAAGAGCAGTACTTC.

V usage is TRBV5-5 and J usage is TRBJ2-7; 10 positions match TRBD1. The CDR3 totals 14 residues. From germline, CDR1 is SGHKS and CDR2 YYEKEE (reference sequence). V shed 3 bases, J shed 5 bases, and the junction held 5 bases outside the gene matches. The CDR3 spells CASSYGQGVDEQYF. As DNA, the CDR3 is TGTGCCAGCAGCTACGGACAGGGGGTCGACGAGCAGTACTTC.

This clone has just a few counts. The CDR3 coding sequence is TGTGCCAGCAGCTTGGCGGACAGCTTTCCAGATACGCAGTATTTT. It yields the protein CASSLADSFPDTQYF. The chain couples TRBV5-5 to TRBJ2-3, with D perhaps TRBD1 (6 bases). This CDR3 has 15 residues. Between the trimmed V and J ends, which lost 0 bases and 4 bases, there was a span of 12 bases. Germline V gene sequence: CDR1 SGHKS, CDR2 YYEKEE (reference sequence).

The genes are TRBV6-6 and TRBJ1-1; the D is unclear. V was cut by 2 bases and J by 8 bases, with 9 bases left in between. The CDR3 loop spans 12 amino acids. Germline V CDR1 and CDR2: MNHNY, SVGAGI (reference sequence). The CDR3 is CASSYGQAEAFF. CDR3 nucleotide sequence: TGTGCCAGCAGTTACGGGCAGGCGGAAGCTTTCTTT.

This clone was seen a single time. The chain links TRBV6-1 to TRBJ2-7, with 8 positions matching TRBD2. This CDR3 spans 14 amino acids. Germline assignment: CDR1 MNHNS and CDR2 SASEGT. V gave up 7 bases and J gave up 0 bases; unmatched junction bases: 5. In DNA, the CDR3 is TGTGCCAGCACACAGCGGGGGAACTCCTACGAGCAGTACTTC. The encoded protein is CASTQRGNSYEQYF.

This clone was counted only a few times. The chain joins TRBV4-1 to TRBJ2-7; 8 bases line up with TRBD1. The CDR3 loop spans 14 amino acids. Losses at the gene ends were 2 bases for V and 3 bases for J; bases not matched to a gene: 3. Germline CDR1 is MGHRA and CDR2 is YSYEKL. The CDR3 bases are TGCGCCAGCAGCCAAATAGGACAGGGCTACGAGCAGTACTTC. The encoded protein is CASSQIGQGYEQYF.

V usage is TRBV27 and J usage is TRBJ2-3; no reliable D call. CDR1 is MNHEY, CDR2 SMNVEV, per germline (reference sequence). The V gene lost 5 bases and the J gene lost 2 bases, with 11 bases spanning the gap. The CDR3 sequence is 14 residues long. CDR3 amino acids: CASSKFQLTDTQYF. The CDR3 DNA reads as TGTGCCAGCAGTAAGTTTCAGCTCACAGATACGCAGTATTTT.

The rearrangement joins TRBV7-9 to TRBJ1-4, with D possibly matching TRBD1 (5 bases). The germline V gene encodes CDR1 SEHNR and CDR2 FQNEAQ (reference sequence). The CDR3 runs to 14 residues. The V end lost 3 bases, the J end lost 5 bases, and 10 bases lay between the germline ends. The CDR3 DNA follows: TGTGCCAGCAGCTTCAGGGAGGGCAATGAAAAACTGTTTTTT. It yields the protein CASSFREGNEKLFF.

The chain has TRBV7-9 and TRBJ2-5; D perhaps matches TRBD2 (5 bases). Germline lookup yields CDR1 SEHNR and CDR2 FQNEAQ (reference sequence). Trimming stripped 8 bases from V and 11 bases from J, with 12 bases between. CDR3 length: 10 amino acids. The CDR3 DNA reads TGTGCCAGCGGCCCGAGGGAGCAGTACTTC. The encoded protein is CASGPREQYF.

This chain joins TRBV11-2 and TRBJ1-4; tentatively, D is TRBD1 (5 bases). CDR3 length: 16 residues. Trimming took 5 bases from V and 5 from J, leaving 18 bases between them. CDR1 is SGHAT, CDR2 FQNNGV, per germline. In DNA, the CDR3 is TGTGCCAGCAGCCCGCGGGGGTCAGCTCGGAATGAAAAACTGTTTTTT. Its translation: CASSPRGSARNEKLFF. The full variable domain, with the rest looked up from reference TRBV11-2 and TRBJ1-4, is EAGVAQSPRYKIIEKRQSVAFWCNPISGHATLYWYQQILGQGPKLLIQFQNNGVVDDSQLPKDRFSAERLKGVDSTLKIQPAKLEDSAVYLCASSPRGSARNEKLFFGSGTQLSVL.

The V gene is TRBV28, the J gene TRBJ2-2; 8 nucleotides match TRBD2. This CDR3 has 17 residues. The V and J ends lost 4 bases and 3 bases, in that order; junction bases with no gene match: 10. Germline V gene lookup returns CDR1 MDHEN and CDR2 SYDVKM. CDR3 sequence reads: CASSSGGGSRYTGELFF. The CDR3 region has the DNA TGTGCCAGCAGTTCAGGCGGGGGGTCTCGGTACACCGGGGAGCTGTTTTTT.

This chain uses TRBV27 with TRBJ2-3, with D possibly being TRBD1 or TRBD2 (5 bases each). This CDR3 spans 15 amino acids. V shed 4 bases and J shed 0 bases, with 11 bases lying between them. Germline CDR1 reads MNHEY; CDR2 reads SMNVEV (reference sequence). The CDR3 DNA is TGTGCCAGCAGTTCGGGGACGCTAAGCACAGATACGCAGTATTTT. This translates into CASSSGTLSTDTQYF.

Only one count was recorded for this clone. CDR3 amino acids: CASSLDHWGDQYF. CDR3 coding DNA: TGTGCCAGCAGTTTAGATCATTGGGGGGACCAGTACTTC. The chain has TRBV27 and TRBJ2-7; TRBD2 might be the D (6 bases). Germline assignment: CDR1 MNHEY and CDR2 SMNVEV (reference sequence). V was shortened by 2 bases and J by 10 bases, with 15 bases between the two germline ends. The CDR3 covers 13 residues.

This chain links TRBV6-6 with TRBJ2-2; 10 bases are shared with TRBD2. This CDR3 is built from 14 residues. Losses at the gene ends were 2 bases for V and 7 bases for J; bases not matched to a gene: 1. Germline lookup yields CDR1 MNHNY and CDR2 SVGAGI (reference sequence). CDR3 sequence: CASSYKREGGELFF. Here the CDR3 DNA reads TGTGCCAGCAGTTACAAGCGGGAGGGCGGGGAGCTGTTTTTT.

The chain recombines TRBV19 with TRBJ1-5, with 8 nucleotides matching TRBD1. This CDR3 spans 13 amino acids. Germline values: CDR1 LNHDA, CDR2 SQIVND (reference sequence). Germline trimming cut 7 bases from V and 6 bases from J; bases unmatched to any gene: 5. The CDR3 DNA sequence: TGTGCCAGTACCCCAGGGGGCATTCAGCCCCAGCATTTT. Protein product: CASTPGGIQPQHF.